This T cell receptor beta chain was profiled in a study of molecular identifiers for immune sequencing clone quantification. About the study: In replicates, the authors split RNA from roughly 20,000 or 100,000 naive CD8 cells five ways and sequenced four.

Each CDR3 protein gets one entry after TCRdb re-called the PCR reads with MiXCR. The sample has just under 650,000 distinct CDR3 sequences; 15% to 20% are singletons. The germline V gene encodes CDR1 DFQATT and CDR2 SNEGSKA (reference sequence). CDR3 length: 14 amino acids. Study-wide findings and caveats: Clones that had above 20 RNA copies took up over 99% of effector molecules but under 1% in naive cells.

Sorted naive CD8 T cells were those defined as CD8+CD4-CCR7+CD45RA+. This clonotype was detected once. Its specificity is unknown. Just one base apart from a much larger clone, this may be a read error. The sample taken for sequencing was naive CD8+ T cells from blood, with Jurkat cell RNA spiked in. Regarding subset: FACS-sorted CD8+CD4-CCR7+CD45RA+ naive T cells. The genes are TRBV20-1 and TRBJ2-7, with D perhaps being TRBD1 or TRBD2 (5 bases each). The TCR comes from a human donor in good health. Some libraries in this study had Jurkat cell RNA spiked in. The CDR3 DNA is TGCAGTGCTATAGCGACAGCCTCTTCCTGCGAGCAGTACTTC. It translates to CSAIATASSCEQYF.